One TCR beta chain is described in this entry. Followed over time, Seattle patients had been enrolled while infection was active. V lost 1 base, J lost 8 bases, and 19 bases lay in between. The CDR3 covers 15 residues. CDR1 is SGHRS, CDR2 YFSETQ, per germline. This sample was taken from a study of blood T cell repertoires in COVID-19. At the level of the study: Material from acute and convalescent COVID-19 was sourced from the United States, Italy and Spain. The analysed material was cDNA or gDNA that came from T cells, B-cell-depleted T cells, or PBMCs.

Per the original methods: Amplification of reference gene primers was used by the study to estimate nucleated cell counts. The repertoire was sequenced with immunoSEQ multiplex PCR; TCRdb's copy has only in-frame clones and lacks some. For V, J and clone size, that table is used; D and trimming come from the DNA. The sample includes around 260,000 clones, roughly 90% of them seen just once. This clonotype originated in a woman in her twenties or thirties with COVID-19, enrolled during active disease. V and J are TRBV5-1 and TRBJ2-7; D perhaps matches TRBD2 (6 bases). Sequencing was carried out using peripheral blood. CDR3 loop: CASSLSGWEYDKQYF. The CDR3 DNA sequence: TGCGCCAGCAGCTTGAGCGGGTGGGAGTATGATAAGCAGTACTTC.